These 23 T cell receptor beta chains were all obtained from the same sample, sequenced in a study of blood T cell repertoires in COVID-19. Clones were read by immunoSEQ multiplex PCR, and TCRdb kept only the in-frame ones, dropping some. The sample holds around 250,000 clones, roughly 80% seen once. Sequenced: peripheral blood. The receptors derive from a man aged 60-69 years who had recovered from COVID-19.

In its sample, this clone was seen once. At the DNA level, this CDR3 is encoded by other sequences in the same sample as well. The chain recombines TRBV5-1 with TRBJ2-1, with 7 bases identical to TRBD2. Germline assignment: CDR1 SGHRS and CDR2 YFSETQ. Trimming at V came to 0 bases and at J to 1 base, leaving 1 base not matched to a gene. This CDR3 has 15 amino acids. Here the CDR3 DNA reads TGCGCCAGCAGCTTGGAGGGACTATCCTACAATGAGCAGTTCTTC. Translating it yields CASSLEGLSYNEQFF.

The chain couples TRBV6-2 or TRBV6-3 to TRBJ2-1; maybe TRBD2 (7 bases). The ends were cut back, 5 bases at V and 8 bases at J, with 16 bases in the middle. This CDR3 is built from 14 residues. Germline assignment: CDR1 MNHEY and CDR2 SVGEGT. The CDR3 nucleotides are TGTGCCAGCAGTCCGCGGGGGCCCCGTGATGAGCAGTTCTTC. It specifies CASSPRGPRDEQFF.

This clone was seen just once. The CDR3 here is CASSLTGGYNEQFF. The CDR3 coding sequence is TGTGCCAGCAGCCTGACAGGGGGTTACAATGAGCAGTTCTTC. The chain has TRBV3-1 (or the pseudogene TRBV3-2) and TRBJ2-1, with TRBD1 identical over 9 bases. The germline V gene has CDR1 LGHDT and CDR2 YNNKEL (reference sequence). The CDR3 consists of 14 residues. The J segment lost 4 bases and the V segment lost 4 bases, leaving 2 bases of the junction unmatched.

The chain is built from TRBV2 and TRBJ2-2, with TRBD1 identical over 7 bases. This CDR3 region has 16 residues. Germline trimming cut 7 bases from V and 0 bases from J; bases unmatched to any gene: 8. Germline V gene data show CDR1 as SNHLY and CDR2 as FYNNEI. The CDR3 region has the DNA TGTGCCAGCAAGGGTCCTGGACAGGCGAACACCGGGGAGCTGTTTTTT. Translated, it gives CASKGPGQANTGELFF.

The rearrangement uses TRBV2 and TRBJ2-1; unclear D gene. The CDR3 has 17 amino acids. The germline V gene has CDR1 SNHLY and CDR2 FYNNEI. Trimming cost V 2 bases and J 2 bases, with 16 bases left between them. The CDR3 coding sequence is TGTGCCAGCAGTGAAATTGGGCAGCTAATTCCCTACAATGAGCAGTTCTTC. Protein: CASSEIGQLIPYNEQFF.

CDR3: CASSPRGGIGNEQFF. The CDR3 region has the DNA TGTGCCAGCAGCCCGAGGGGGGGCATCGGCAATGAGCAGTTCTTC. The V call is TRBV5-4, the J call TRBJ2-1; possible D gene TRBD2, 7 bases. V dropped 4 bases and J dropped 6 bases, with 17 bases sitting between them. From germline, CDR1 is SGHNT and CDR2 YYREEE (reference sequence). This CDR3 spans 15 amino acids.

The chain links TRBV4-2 to TRBJ2-3, with 10 bases matching TRBD2. Germline V gene data show CDR1 as LGHNA and CDR2 as YNFKEQ. The trim removed 4 bases at V and 6 bases at J, leaving 10 bases unmatched. This CDR3 contains 16 residues. CDR3 sequence reads: CASSLTSGRASDTQYF. CDR3 nucleotides: TGTGCCAGCAGCCTCACCAGCGGGAGGGCCTCGGATACGCAGTATTTT.

The chain combines TRBV30 with TRBJ1-2; 10 nucleotides align to TRBD1. The CDR3 has 15 amino acids. Germline-derived CDR1 and CDR2 are GTSNPN and SVGIG (reference sequence). The V segment lost 3 bases and the J segment 7 bases; nucleotides outside the gene matches: 11. The CDR3 bases are TGTGCCTGGAGCCTGGACAGGGGGTCCATTCGTGGCTACACCTTC. Its protein product is CAWSLDRGSIRGYTF.

V gene TRBV7-6 combines with J gene TRBJ2-1; 16 positions agree with TRBD2. CDR3 length: 16 residues. V trimming: 5 bases; J trimming: 9 bases; junction bases outside the gene matches: 7. From germline, CDR1 is SGHVS and CDR2 FNYEAQ. The CDR3 protein is CASSGTGTSGRGEQFF. DNA for the CDR3: TGTGCCAGCAGCGGGACCGGGACTAGCGGGAGGGGTGAGCAGTTCTTC.

This chain joins TRBV18 and TRBJ2-3; D is possibly TRBD1 (6 bases). The length of the CDR3 is 16 residues. Germline V gene data show CDR1 as KGHSH and CDR2 as LQKENI. V lost 6 bases and J 4 bases, leaving 20 bases between the germline ends. Here the CDR3 DNA reads TGTGCCAGCTCGCACCGACAGGCCCCCGTGGCAGATACGCAGTATTTT. It specifies CASSHRQAPVADTQYF.

The V and J genes are TRBV5-1 and TRBJ2-3, with 12 bases lining up with TRBD2. Looked up from germline, CDR1 is SGHRS and CDR2 is YFSETQ. This CDR3 comprises 16 residues. J lost 6 bases, V lost 2 bases, and 7 bases had no gene match. The CDR3 DNA sequence: TGCGCCAGCAGCTTCACCCCTAGCGGGGGGGCGGATACGCAGTATTTT. Translating gives CASSFTPSGGADTQYF.

This clone was observed a handful of times. The J gene is TRBJ1-5, the V gene TRBV12-3 or TRBV12-4; D may be TRBD1 (5 bases). The CDR3 length is 13 residues. The germline V and J ends were trimmed by 8 bases and 2 bases, with 10 bases remaining between them. The CDR3 DNA reads as TGTGCCAGCGCCGGGGGAGGCAATCAGCCCCAGCATTTT. Its translation: CASAGGGNQPQHF.

The rearrangement joins TRBV19 to TRBJ2-4; D is uncertain. Deletions cut 5 bases from V and 7 bases from J, with 15 bases between. From germline, CDR1 is LNHDA and CDR2 SQIVND (reference sequence). This CDR3 comprises 14 residues. CDR3 region: CASSLNSQFNIQYF. In DNA form, the CDR3 reads TGTGCCAGTAGTTTAAACAGTCAATTCAACATTCAGTACTTC.

This chain uses TRBV19 with TRBJ2-2; 7 bases line up with TRBD1. V gave up 3 bases and J gave up 4 bases; unmatched junction bases: 8. This CDR3 is 16 amino acids long. The V gene's germline CDR1 is LNHDA and CDR2 SQIVND (reference sequence). CDR3 protein: CASSILGGSVTGELFF. DNA of the CDR3: TGTGCCAGTAGTATTTTAGGGGGCTCGGTCACCGGGGAGCTGTTTTTT.

V usage is TRBV5-1 and J usage is TRBJ2-7; 7 nucleotides agree with TRBD1. With V trimmed by 4 bases and J by 1 base, 11 bases remained unmatched. CDR3 length equals 16 residues. Germline V lookup: CDR1 SGHRS, CDR2 YFSETQ. CDR3 sequence: CASSPRTGTASYEQYF. Written as DNA, the CDR3 is TGCGCCAGCAGCCCTCGGACCGGGACAGCATCCTACGAGCAGTACTTC.

This rearrangement joins TRBV28 to TRBJ1-6; 7 bases are shared with TRBD1. The germline CDR1 and CDR2 sequences are MDHEN and SYDVKM. The CDR3 length is 13 residues. With 4 bases clipped from V and 7 bases from J, the junction kept 1 base outside the gene matches. CDR3 nucleotide sequence: TGTGCCAGCAGTTCGACAGGGAATTCACCCCTCCACTTT. This gives the protein CASSSTGNSPLHF.

The chain uses TRBV2 and TRBJ1-2, with TRBD1 as a possible D gene (6 bases). The CDR3 has 15 residues. The germline gives CDR1 SNHLY, CDR2 FYNNEI. Trimming shortened V by 6 bases and J by 4 bases, and 18 bases separated the two germline ends. The chain's CDR3 is CASRNTAGVVYGYTF. The CDR3 nucleotides are TGTGCCAGCAGAAACACAGCAGGGGTCGTCTATGGCTACACCTTC. Using reference TRBV2 and TRBJ1-2 for the parts outside the CDR3, the full variable domain is EPEVTQTPSHQVTQMGQEVILRCVPISNHLYFYWYRQILGQKVEFLVSFYNNEISEKSEIFDDQFSVERPDGSNFTLKIRSTKLEDSAMYFCASRNTAGVVYGYTFGSGTRLTVV.

The chain joins TRBV5-8 to TRBJ1-1; 10 bases line up with TRBD1. The CDR3 has 13 amino acids. Trimming at V came to 6 bases and at J to 7 bases, leaving 6 bases not matched to a gene. Looked up from germline, CDR1 is SGHTS and CDR2 is YDEGEE. This chain's CDR3 is CASTHGTGVEAFF. The CDR3 DNA reads as TGTGCCAGCACCCACGGGACAGGGGTTGAAGCTTTCTTT.

J is TRBJ2-5 and V is TRBV3-1 (or the pseudogene TRBV3-2), with 13 bases aligning to TRBD2. The germline V gene has CDR1 LGHDT and CDR2 YNNKEL (reference sequence). The CDR3 length is 17 residues. With V trimmed by 0 bases and J by 6 bases, 7 bases remained unmatched. The CDR3 DNA reads as TGTGCCAGCAGCCAAGAAGGACTAGCGGGAGTCGGAAAGACCCAGTACTTC. Translated: CASSQEGLAGVGKTQYF.

The rearrangement uses TRBV11-2 and TRBJ2-5, with 8 bases that match TRBD1. Per germline, CDR1 SGHAT and CDR2 FQNNGV. The CDR3 consists of 15 residues. The trim removed 6 bases at V and 2 bases at J, leaving 8 bases unmatched. The CDR3 DNA reads as TGTGCCAGCAGATGGGGGACAGGAGGGCAAGAGACCCAGTACTTC. Encoded protein: CASRWGTGGQETQYF.

The chain recombines TRBV15 with TRBJ1-3; 9 nucleotides line up with TRBD1. The CDR3 is 14 residues long. The V gene's germline CDR1 is LNHNV and CDR2 YYDKDF (reference sequence). The J segment lost 4 bases and the V segment lost 6 bases, leaving 4 bases of the junction unmatched. The CDR3 sequence: CATRGQGGGNTIYF. DNA of the CDR3: TGTGCCACCAGGGGACAGGGTGGAGGAAACACCATATATTTT.

This clone was found a few times. This chain joins TRBV2 and TRBJ2-1, with 8 bases fitting TRBD2. Germline CDR1 and CDR2: SNHLY and FYNNEI. The junction had 4 bases not matched to a gene; V was cut back by 6 bases and J by 6 bases. CDR3 length: 13 amino acids. The CDR3: CASRYGTSNEQFF. CDR3 DNA sequence: TGTGCCAGCAGATACGGGACTAGCAATGAGCAGTTCTTC.

This rearrangement joins TRBV5-6 to TRBJ1-2; 9 bases agree with TRBD1. CDR3 length: 14 amino acids. Germline V gives CDR1 SGHDT, CDR2 YYEEEE. V shed 4 bases and J 5 bases; nucleotides not matched to a gene: 6. CDR3 in DNA: TGTGCCAGCAGCATAGACAGGGGGGGATATGGCTACACCTTC. Translated, it gives CASSIDRGGYGYTF. The full variable domain, in which reference TRBV5-6 and TRBJ1-2 provide the parts outside the CDR3, is DAGVTQSPTHLIKTRGQQVTLRCSPKSGHDTVSWYQQALGQGPQFIFQYYEEEERQRGNFPDRFSGHQFPNYSSELNVNALLLGDSALYLCASSIDRGGYGYTFGSGTRLTVV.